The 25 T cell receptor beta chains below were found in one sample sequenced in a study of T cell changes during pregnancy in multiple sclerosis. TCRdb keeps only in-frame clones here, not all; method: immunoSEQ multiplex PCR. The repertoire holds over 45,000 clones, with roughly 85% as singletons. Sequences were derived from CD4+ T cells from peripheral blood mononuclear cells, sampled in the second trimester of pregnancy. These receptors all come from a female donor with multiple sclerosis, enrolled in a pregnancy study.

The chain joins TRBV30 to TRBJ2-3; D remains unclear. CDR3 length: 12 amino acids. Germline-derived CDR1 and CDR2 are GTSNPN and SVGIG (reference sequence). Deletions cut 4 bases from V and 4 bases from J, with 9 bases between. The CDR3 nucleotides are TGTGCCTGGAACCTCCGGGCAGATACGCAGTATTTT. This translates into CAWNLRADTQYF.

The V call is TRBV5-1, the J call TRBJ2-2; possibly TRBD1 for D (6 bases). Trimming stripped 4 bases from V and 2 bases from J, with 15 bases between. Germline V gene lookup returns CDR1 SGHRS and CDR2 YFSETQ. CDR3 length: 16 residues. The CDR3 here is CASSGTGTLNTGELFF. The DNA for the CDR3 is TGCGCCAGCAGCGGGACCGGGACATTAAACACCGGGGAGCTGTTTTTT.

CDR3 sequence: CASGQGGDTQYF. The CDR3 nucleotides are TGTGCTAGTGGTCAAGGAGGGGATACGCAGTATTTT. The V call is TRBV12-5, the J call TRBJ2-3; tentatively, D is TRBD2 (6 bases). CDR1 LGHNT and CDR2 FRNRAP come from the germline V gene. The CDR3 is 12 amino acids. Trimming took off 5 bases at V and 6 bases at J, with 9 bases between the two ends.

CDR3 in DNA: TGTGCCAGCAGTAGACTAGCGCTTGCAACAGATACGCAGTATTTT. This gives the protein CASSRLALATDTQYF. The rearrangement joins TRBV6-1 to TRBJ2-3, with 8 bases fitting TRBD2. Germline V gene data show CDR1 as MNHNS and CDR2 as SASEGT. V lost 5 bases to trimming and J lost 3 bases; unmatched junction nucleotides: 7. The CDR3 loop spans 15 amino acids.

This chain links TRBV6-1 with TRBJ2-7, with 8 bases that match TRBD2. CDR3 length: 13 residues. Losses at the gene ends were 8 bases for V and 4 bases for J; bases not matched to a gene: 7. Germline V gene data show CDR1 as MNHNS and CDR2 as SASEGT. DNA for the CDR3: TGTGCCAGCGGGAGGGCGGGAGGATACGAGCAGTACTTC. Its protein is CASGRAGGYEQYF.

The chain links TRBV7-9 to TRBJ2-7, with 10 bases fitting TRBD2. The CDR3 has 16 residues. Germline CDR1 reads SEHNR; CDR2 reads FQNEAQ (reference sequence). The junction had 5 bases not matched to a gene; V was cut back by 3 bases and J by 0 bases. CDR3 sequence reads: CASSFPTSGYSYEQYF. The DNA for the CDR3 is TGTGCCAGCAGCTTCCCGACTAGCGGGTACTCCTACGAGCAGTACTTC.

CDR3 amino acids: CASSYSYGSPTDTQYF. The CDR3 region has the DNA TGTGCCAGCAGTTACTCATACGGTTCCCCCACAGATACGCAGTATTTT. J is TRBJ2-3 and V is TRBV6-5; D uncertain. V lost 0 bases and J lost 2, with 12 bases in between. Per germline, CDR1 MNHEY and CDR2 SVGAGI. The CDR3 length is 16 residues.

The J gene is TRBJ2-1, the V gene TRBV5-4, with D possibly being TRBD1 (6 bases). The CDR3 has 15 amino acids. CDR1 is SGHNT, CDR2 YYREEE, per germline (reference sequence). V lost 3 bases, J lost 1 base, and 11 bases lay in between. As DNA, the CDR3 is TGTGCCAGCAGCTCGCAGGGGCATTCCTACAATGAGCAGTTCTTC. Protein sequence: CASSSQGHSYNEQFF.

This rearrangement joins TRBV7-2 to TRBJ2-2, with D possibly TRBD1 on 5 matching bases. The germline V gene encodes CDR1 SGHTA and CDR2 FQGNSA. Trimming left V 10 bases short and J 6 bases short, with 18 bases between. The CDR3 is 14 residues long. The CDR3, as DNA: TGTGCCACGAAGGTCCAGGGAATATCCGGGGAGCTGTTTTTT. Residues: CATKVQGISGELFF.

The chain employs TRBV5-1 and TRBJ2-7; TRBD2 matches 13 bases. Germline trimming cut 2 bases from V and 5 bases from J; bases unmatched to any gene: 10. The V gene's germline CDR1 is SGHRS and CDR2 YFSETQ. The CDR3 spans 17 residues. This CDR3 reads CASSLEVGLAGVDEQYF. The CDR3 bases are TGCGCCAGCAGCTTAGAAGTTGGACTAGCGGGAGTCGACGAGCAGTACTTC.

The V and J genes are TRBV7-9 and TRBJ2-1; 12 positions match TRBD2. V dropped 3 bases and J dropped 8; count of bases not matched to a gene: 5. This CDR3 has 15 amino acids. CDR1 is SEHNR, CDR2 FQNEAQ, per germline (reference sequence). This chain's CDR3 is CASSFLAGGGDEQFF. The CDR3 nucleotides read TGTGCCAGCAGCTTTCTAGCGGGAGGGGGGGATGAGCAGTTCTTC.

Regarding this clone: One end of the junction does not line up with germline, which may come from a read error. The CDR3 region is CASSESWSRTAPVMHF. DNA for the CDR3: TGCGCCAGCAGTGAGTCCTGGAGTAGGACAGCTCCGGTAATGCACTTC. This chain uses TRBV10-2 with TRBJ2-7, with D maybe TRBD1 (6 bases). Germline CDR1 and CDR2: WSHSY and SAAADI. This CDR3 region has 16 residues.

J is TRBJ2-1 and V is TRBV5-4; maybe TRBD1 (5 bases). V dropped 0 bases and J dropped 4 bases, with 11 bases sitting between them. Looked up from germline, CDR1 is SGHNT and CDR2 is YYREEE (reference sequence). The CDR3 consists of 15 residues. CDR3 DNA: TGTGCCAGCAGCTTGGGGACAACAGGTTACAATGAGCAGTTCTTC. Its protein is CASSLGTTGYNEQFF.

J is TRBJ2-1 and V is TRBV5-1; TRBD1 might be the D (5 bases). Deletions cut 0 bases from V and 8 bases from J, with 12 bases between. CDR3 length: 14 amino acids. The germline V gene encodes CDR1 SGHRS and CDR2 YFSETQ. The CDR3 loop reads CASSLGAGMDEQFF. CDR3 coding DNA: TGCGCCAGCAGCTTGGGGGCAGGGATGGATGAGCAGTTCTTC.

The chain links TRBV7-9 to TRBJ2-6, with D perhaps TRBD2 (5 bases). CDR1 and CDR2 from the germline V gene are SEHNR and FQNEAQ (reference sequence). The CDR3 consists of 19 residues. V was pared by 4 bases and J by 0 bases, with 19 bases between. CDR3 residues: CASSSPPTRTSSGANVLTF. DNA for the CDR3: TGTGCCAGCAGCTCTCCCCCAACGCGCACTAGCTCTGGGGCCAACGTCCTGACTTTC.

The chain uses TRBV28 and TRBJ2-5; 10 nucleotides line up with TRBD1. Trimming cost V 7 bases and J 5 bases; bases outside gene matches: 10. The CDR3 covers 15 residues. Germline CDR1 and CDR2: MDHEN and SYDVKM. CDR3 residues: CASKTTGGAEETQYF. CDR3 nucleotides: TGTGCCAGCAAAACGACAGGGGGCGCGGAGGAGACCCAGTACTTC.

The V call is TRBV5-1, the J call TRBJ2-2; D gene unclear. CDR1 is SGHRS, CDR2 YFSETQ, per germline. The length of the CDR3 is 15 residues. The V end was cut by 0 bases, the J end by 1 base, with 7 bases between. CDR3: CASSLAEENTGELFF. DNA of the CDR3: TGCGCCAGCAGCTTGGCCGAGGAGAACACCGGGGAGCTGTTTTTT.

V gene TRBV19 combines with J gene TRBJ2-1; 10 nucleotides align to TRBD2. Germline CDR1 reads LNHDA; CDR2 reads SQIVND (reference sequence). The length of the CDR3 is 16 residues. V lost 4 bases to trimming and J lost 10 bases; unmatched junction nucleotides: 13. The CDR3 spells CASSRLGLAGAEEQFF. DNA for the CDR3: TGTGCCAGTAGTAGGCTTGGGCTAGCGGGAGCGGAGGAGCAGTTCTTC.

The chain carries TRBV5-8 and TRBJ1-4, with D uncertain. Trimming removed 0 bases from V and 13 bases from J, with 13 bases in between. Per germline, CDR1 SGHTS and CDR2 YDEGEE. The CDR3 is 13 amino acids. CDR3 loop: CASSLEAGVILFF. CDR3 DNA: TGTGCCAGCAGCTTGGAGGCGGGAGTGATACTGTTTTTT.

This clone was seen a single time. This chain links TRBV28 with TRBJ2-4; a possible D gene is TRBD1 (6 bases). The V end lost 2 bases, the J end lost 3 bases, and 8 bases lay between the germline ends. The CDR3 totals 14 residues. Per the germline V gene, CDR1 is MDHEN and CDR2 is SYDVKM. CDR3 sequence (DNA): TGTGCCAGCAGTTTAGGGGGCGACAAAAACATTCAGTACTTC. Residues: CASSLGGDKNIQYF.

CDR3 residues: CASSSYSYEQYF. The CDR3 nucleotides are TGTGCCAGCAGCTCCTACTCCTACGAGCAGTACTTC. The rearrangement uses TRBV5-6 and TRBJ2-7; D is unresolved. This CDR3 is built from 12 residues. Germline V gene data show CDR1 as SGHDT and CDR2 as YYEEEE. Trimming shortened V by 3 bases and J by 0 bases, and 4 bases separated the two germline ends.

The chain employs TRBV5-1 and TRBJ2-1; perhaps TRBD1 as D (6 bases). Germline V gene data show CDR1 as SGHRS and CDR2 as YFSETQ. The CDR3 is made up of 14 amino acids. The V end lost 4 bases, the J end lost 2 bases, and 10 bases lay between the germline ends. CDR3 residues: CASSTQGPYNEQFF. CDR3 DNA: TGCGCCAGCAGCACCCAGGGGCCCTACAATGAGCAGTTCTTC. Full variable domain (outside the CDR3, taken from reference TRBV5-1 and TRBJ2-1): KAGVTQTPRYLIKTRGQQVTLSCSPISGHRSVSWYQQTPGQGLQFLFEYFSETQRNKGNFPGRFSGRQFSNSRSEMNVSTLELGDSALYLCASSTQGPYNEQFFGPGTRLTVL.

Here the CDR3 reads CASSGPRRGPSGELFF. As DNA, the CDR3 is TGTGCCAGCAGTGGCCCCCGCAGGGGGCCATCCGGGGAGCTGTTTTTT. The chain is built from TRBV2 and TRBJ2-2; 8 bases agree with TRBD1. Trimming removed 4 bases from V and 6 bases from J; junction bases left unmatched: 10. The CDR3 covers 16 residues. The germline gives CDR1 SNHLY, CDR2 FYNNEI.

On this clone itself: At one end the junction does not follow the germline gene, possibly because of a read error. The chain couples TRBV11-2 to TRBJ2-7; TRBD2 is a possible D gene (5 bases). The CDR3 covers 14 residues. Germline-derived CDR1 and CDR2 are SGHAT and FQNNGV. The DNA for the CDR3 is TGTGCCAGCAGGCTCATGGCTAGCTCCAACGAGCAGTACTTC. Translating gives CASRLMASSNEQYF. Full variable domain (missing parts from reference TRBV11-2 and TRBJ2-7): EAGVAQSPRYKIIEKRQSVAFWCNPISGHATLYWYQQILGQGPKLLIQFQNNGVVDDSQLPKDRFSAERLKGVDSTLKIQPAKLEDSAVYLCASRLMASSNEQYFGPGTRLTVT.

V is TRBV11-2 and J is TRBJ2-2, with TRBD2 identical over 12 bases. J gave up 3 bases and V 2 bases, and 4 bases lay outside the gene matches. Germline-derived CDR1 and CDR2 are SGHAT and FQNNGV. CDR3 length equals 17 residues. The CDR3 DNA is TGTGCCAGCAGCTTACTAGCGGGAGGGCCGGACACCGGGGAGCTGTTTTTT. The encoded protein is CASSLLAGGPDTGELFF. Supplemented by reference TRBV11-2 and TRBJ2-2, the full variable domain reads EAGVAQSPRYKIIEKRQSVAFWCNPISGHATLYWYQQILGQGPKLLIQFQNNGVVDDSQLPKDRFSAERLKGVDSTLKIQPAKLEDSAVYLCASSLLAGGPDTGELFFGEGSRLTVL.